Sequencing of this T cell receptor (beta chain) was carried out in a study of cytomegalovirus exposure and HLA in healthy donors. Points from the study as a whole: Later, an analysis found that common viral pathogens appeared to be linked with several of the most significant clusters. In a later analysis, HLA-associated beta chains showed higher expansion and lower generation probabilities than comparable chains. In a later analysis, productive TCRs from donors in an Asian-associated ancestry cluster reportedly carried fewer N-insertions than the cohort mean.

This clone was seen a few times. Its antigen is currently unknown. The ends lost 5 bases at V and 5 bases at J; junction bases unmatched: 7. Germline V gene lookup returns CDR1 SGHVS and CDR2 FNYEAQ. The CDR3 contains 14 residues. PCR was performed using 60 Vbeta and 13 Jbeta primers. Profiling relied on immunoSEQ multiplex PCR, and the TCRdb table lists in-frame clones only, not all of them. The table includes over 100,000 clones, 77% detected once. Specimen: PBMCs. The clonotype comes from a male donor in good health and CMV-seropositive. The V and J genes are TRBV7-6 and TRBJ2-7; TRBD1 matches at 9 bases. CDR3 amino acids: CASSREDRGHEQYF. The CDR3 DNA follows: TGTGCCAGCAGCCGAGAGGACAGGGGACACGAGCAGTACTTC.